Here is one T cell receptor beta chain with its context. Libraries were prepared by immunoSEQ multiplex PCR; TCRdb keeps only in-frame clonotypes and omits some of them. The sample lists about 270,000 clones; about four fifths were seen once. The data originate from a study of control samples from healthy donors and cancer patients. This CDR3 comprises 17 residues. From germline, CDR1 is SGHAT and CDR2 FQNNGV. Trimming removed 5 bases at V and 0 bases at J, with 19 bases between. This TCR was recovered from a woman aged 60 to 75 with lung cancer. This chain links TRBV11-2 with TRBJ2-5; perhaps D is TRBD1 or TRBD2 (5 bases each). Sequencing input: PBMCs. The CDR3: CASSPPVGEQYQETQYF. In DNA form, the CDR3 reads TGTGCCAGCAGCCCTCCAGTGGGGGAGCAGTACCAAGAGACCCAGTACTTC.